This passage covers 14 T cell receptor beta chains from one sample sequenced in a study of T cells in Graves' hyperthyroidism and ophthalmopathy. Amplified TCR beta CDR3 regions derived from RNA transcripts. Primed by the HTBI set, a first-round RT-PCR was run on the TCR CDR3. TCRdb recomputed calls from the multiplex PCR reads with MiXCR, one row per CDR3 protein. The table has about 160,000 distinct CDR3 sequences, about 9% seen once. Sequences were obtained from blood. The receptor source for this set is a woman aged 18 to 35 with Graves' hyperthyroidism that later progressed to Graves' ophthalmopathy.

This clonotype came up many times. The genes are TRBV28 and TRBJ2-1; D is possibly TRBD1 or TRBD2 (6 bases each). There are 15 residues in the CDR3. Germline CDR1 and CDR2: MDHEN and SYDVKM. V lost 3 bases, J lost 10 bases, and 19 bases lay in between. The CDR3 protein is CASSLNPVGGPEQFF. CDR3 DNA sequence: TGTGCCAGCAGTTTGAATCCCGTGGGGGGCCCCGAGCAGTTCTTC. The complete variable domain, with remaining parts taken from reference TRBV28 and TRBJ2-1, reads DVKVTQSSRYLVKRTGEKVFLECVQDMDHENMFWYRQDPGLGLRLIYFSYDVKMKEKGDIPEGYSVSREKKERFSLILESASTNQTSMYLCASSLNPVGGPEQFFGPGTRLTVL.

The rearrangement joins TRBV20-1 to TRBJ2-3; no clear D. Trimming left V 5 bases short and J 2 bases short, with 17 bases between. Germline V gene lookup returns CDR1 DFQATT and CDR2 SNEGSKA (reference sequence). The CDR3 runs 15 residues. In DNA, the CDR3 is TGCAGTGCTCACACCCGCGCGGACCCCACAGATACGCAGTATTTT. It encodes CSAHTRADPTDTQYF.

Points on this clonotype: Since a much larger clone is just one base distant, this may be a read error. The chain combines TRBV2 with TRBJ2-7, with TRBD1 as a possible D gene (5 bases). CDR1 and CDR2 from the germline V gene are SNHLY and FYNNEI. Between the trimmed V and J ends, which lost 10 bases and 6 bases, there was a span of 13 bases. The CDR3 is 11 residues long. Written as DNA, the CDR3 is TGTGCCAACAGGATAGTGGGCGAGCAGTACTTC. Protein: CANRIVGEQYF.

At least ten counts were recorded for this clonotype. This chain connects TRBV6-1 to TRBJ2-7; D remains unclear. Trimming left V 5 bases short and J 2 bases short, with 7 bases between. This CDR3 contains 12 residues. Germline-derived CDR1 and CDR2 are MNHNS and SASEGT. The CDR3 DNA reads TGTGCCAGCAGTTCGGTCGCCTACGAGCAGTACTTC. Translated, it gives CASSSVAYEQYF.

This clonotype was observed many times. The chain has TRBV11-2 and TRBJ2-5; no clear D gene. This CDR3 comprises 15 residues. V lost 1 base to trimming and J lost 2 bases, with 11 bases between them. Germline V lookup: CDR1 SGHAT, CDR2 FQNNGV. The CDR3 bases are TGTGCCAGCAGCTTAGTAATTGGAACACAAGAGACCCAGTACTTC. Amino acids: CASSLVIGTQETQYF.

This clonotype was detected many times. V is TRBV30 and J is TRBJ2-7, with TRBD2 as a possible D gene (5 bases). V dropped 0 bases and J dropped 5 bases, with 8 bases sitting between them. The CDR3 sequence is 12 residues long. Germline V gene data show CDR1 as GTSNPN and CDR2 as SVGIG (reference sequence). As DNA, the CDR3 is TGTGCCTGGAGTGTACTAGGTGACGAGCAGTACTTC. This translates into CAWSVLGDEQYF.

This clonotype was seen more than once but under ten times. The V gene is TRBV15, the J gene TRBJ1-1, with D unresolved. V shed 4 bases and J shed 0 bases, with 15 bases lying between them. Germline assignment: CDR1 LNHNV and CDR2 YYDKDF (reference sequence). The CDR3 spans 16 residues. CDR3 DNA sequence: TGTGCCACCAGCACCAGGTTCGGGGTCATGAACACTGAAGCTTTCTTT. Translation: CATSTRFGVMNTEAFF. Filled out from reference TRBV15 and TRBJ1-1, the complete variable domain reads DAMVIQNPRYQVTQFGKPVTLSCSQTLNHNVMYWYQQKSSQAPKLLFHYYDKDFNNEADTPDNFQSRRPNTSFCFLDIRSPGLGDTAMYLCATSTRFGVMNTEAFFGQGTRLTVV.

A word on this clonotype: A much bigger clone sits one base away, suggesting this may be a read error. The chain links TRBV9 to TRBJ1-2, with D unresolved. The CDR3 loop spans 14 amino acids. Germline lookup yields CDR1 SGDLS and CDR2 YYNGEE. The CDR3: CTSSVEMAGGGYTF. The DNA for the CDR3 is TGTACCAGCAGCGTAGAAATGGCAGGTGGTGGCTACACCTTC.

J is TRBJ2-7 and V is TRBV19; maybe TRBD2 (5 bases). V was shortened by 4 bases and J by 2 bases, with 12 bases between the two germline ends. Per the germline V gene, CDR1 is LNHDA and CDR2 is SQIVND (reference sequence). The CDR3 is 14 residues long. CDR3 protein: CASSNTRGPYEQYF. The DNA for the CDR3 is TGTGCCAGTAGTAATACTAGAGGCCCCTACGAGCAGTACTTC.

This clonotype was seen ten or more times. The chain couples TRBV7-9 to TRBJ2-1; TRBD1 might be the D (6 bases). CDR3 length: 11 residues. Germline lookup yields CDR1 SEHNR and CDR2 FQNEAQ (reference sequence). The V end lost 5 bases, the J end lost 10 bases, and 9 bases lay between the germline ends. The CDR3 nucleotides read TGTGCCAGCAGCCTAGGGACAGAGCAGTTCTTC. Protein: CASSLGTEQFF.

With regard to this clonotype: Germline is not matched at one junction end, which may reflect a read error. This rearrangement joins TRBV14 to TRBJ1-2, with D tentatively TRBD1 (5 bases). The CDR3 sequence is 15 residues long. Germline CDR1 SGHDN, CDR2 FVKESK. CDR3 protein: CASSQGGPWGYGYAF. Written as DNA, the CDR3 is TGTGCCAGCAGCCAAGGGGGCCCCTGGGGGTATGGCTACGCCTTC.

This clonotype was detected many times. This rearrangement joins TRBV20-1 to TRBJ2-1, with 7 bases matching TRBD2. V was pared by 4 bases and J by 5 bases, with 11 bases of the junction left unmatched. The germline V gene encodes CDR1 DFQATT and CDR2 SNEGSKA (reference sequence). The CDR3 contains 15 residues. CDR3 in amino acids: CSATERGGWDNEQFF. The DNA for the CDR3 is TGCAGTGCTACGGAGCGGGGTGGTTGGGACAATGAGCAGTTCTTC.

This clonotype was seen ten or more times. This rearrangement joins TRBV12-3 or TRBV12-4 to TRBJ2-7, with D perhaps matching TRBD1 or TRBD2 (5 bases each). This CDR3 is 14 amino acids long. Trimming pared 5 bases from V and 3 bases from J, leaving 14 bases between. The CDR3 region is CASSPGAWRYEQYF. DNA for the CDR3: TGTGCCAGCAGTCCCGGGGCCTGGCGCTACGAGCAGTACTTC.

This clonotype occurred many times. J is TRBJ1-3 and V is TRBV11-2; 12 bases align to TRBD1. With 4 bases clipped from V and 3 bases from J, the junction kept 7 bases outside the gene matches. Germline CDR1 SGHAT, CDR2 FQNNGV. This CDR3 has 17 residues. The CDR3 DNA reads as TGTGCCAGCAGCTCAGGAGGGACAGGGGGCTTTGGAAACACCATATATTTT. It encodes CASSSGGTGGFGNTIYF.